This TCR beta chain was captured by sequencing in a study of post-analysis software for immune sequencing data. General study points: The five TRBV segments detected at higher frequency in patients than in controls included TRBV5-6, TRBV5-1 and TRBV20-1. Versus controls, multiple sclerosis patients showed significantly lower diversity (normalized Chao1). Samples from a shared batch, those prepared together, strongly co-clustered by F measure.

Unique molecular identifiers featured in each of the TCR beta cDNA libraries. Each batch of roughly 0.95 to 10 million T cells produced 500,000 to 550,000 cDNA molecules. From the PCR reads, TCRdb called clonotypes with MiXCR, one entry per CDR3 protein. This sample carries about 170,000 distinct CDR3 sequences, roughly 31% of them seen once, and the ten largest clones take approximately 1.5%. There are 13 residues in the CDR3. Germline CDR1 KGHDR, CDR2 SFDVKD. This clonotype was seen more than once but under ten times. Its antigen is as yet unknown. The sequenced material came from blood. The V call is TRBV24-1, the J call TRBJ2-7, with D hard to call. Matching the DNA end better, TRBJ2-5 makes the J call doubtful. The origin of this receptor is a girl under 18 with multiple sclerosis. In DNA form, the CDR3 reads TGTGCCACCAGTGACGCCGTCAAGAGGACCCAGTACTTC. This translates into CATSDAVKRTQYF.